The source of this TCR beta chain is a study of blood T cell repertoires in COVID-19. Study information: Italy, Spain and the United States were the sources of the convalescent and acute COVID-19 samples. PBMCs, B-cell-depleted T cells, or T cells were the source of the cDNA or gDNA that made up the material.

In the original workflow: Amplification of reference gene primers provided the estimated nucleated cell counts. Sequencing was performed with immunoSEQ multiplex PCR; in TCRdb, only in-frame clones are kept and a portion is missing. V and J calls plus clone size are reproduced from that table; the DNA served to infer D and trimming. The sample contains some 51,000 clones, 90% of which appear only once. There are 12 residues in the CDR3. Germline V gene sequence: CDR1 SEHNR, CDR2 FQNEAQ (reference sequence). Trimming pared 5 bases from V and 9 bases from J, leaving 8 bases between. This chain uses TRBV7-9 with TRBJ1-6; D is possibly TRBD1 (6 bases). The TCR was taken from a man aged 40-49 years with acute or convalescent COVID-19. Sequencing was carried out using peripheral blood. In DNA, the CDR3 is TGTGCCAGCAGCCCAGGGGTTTCACCCCTCCACTTT. It encodes CASSPGVSPLHF.